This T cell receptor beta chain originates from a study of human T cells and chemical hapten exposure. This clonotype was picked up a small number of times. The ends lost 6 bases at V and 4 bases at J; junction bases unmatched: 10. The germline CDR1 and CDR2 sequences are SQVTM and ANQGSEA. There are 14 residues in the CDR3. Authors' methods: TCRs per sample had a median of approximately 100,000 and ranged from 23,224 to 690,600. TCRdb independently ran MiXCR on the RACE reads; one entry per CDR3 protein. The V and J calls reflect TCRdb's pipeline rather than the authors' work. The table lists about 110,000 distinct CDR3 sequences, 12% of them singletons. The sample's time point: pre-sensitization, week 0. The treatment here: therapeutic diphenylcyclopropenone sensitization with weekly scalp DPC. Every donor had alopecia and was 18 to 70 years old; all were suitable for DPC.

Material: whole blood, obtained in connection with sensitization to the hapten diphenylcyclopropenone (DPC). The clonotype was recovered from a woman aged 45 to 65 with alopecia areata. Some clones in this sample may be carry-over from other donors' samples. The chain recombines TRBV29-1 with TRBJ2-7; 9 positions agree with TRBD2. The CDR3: CSVAPLAGQYEQYF. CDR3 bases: TGCAGCGTCGCCCCCCTAGCGGGACAATACGAGCAGTACTTC.